This TCR beta chain was captured by sequencing in a study of beta chain features in type 1 diabetes. In the study overall: Sorted cell examination encompassed 85 million to 130 million cells across all samples.

Every participating donor gave one draw, a heparinised blood sample averaging about 100 mL. This clone showed up just a few times. Its antigen is still unknown. CDR3 length equals 14 residues. Germline-derived CDR1 and CDR2 are MGHDK and SYGVNS. With 6 bases clipped from V and 4 bases from J, the junction kept 4 bases outside the gene matches. Study-wide findings and caveats: Individuals with type 1 diabetes displayed fewer insertions and more deletions at VDJ junctions. Patients and controls would be equally affected if PCR favored shorter templates.

The study reverse transcribed the entire isolated RNA, so it sequenced expressed TCRB transcripts. Sequencing was performed with immunoSEQ multiplex PCR; in TCRdb, only in-frame clones are kept and a portion is missing. The sample shows about 350,000 clones, about 19% of them seen only once. The clonotype comes from a woman under 30 in good health. The sequencing sample was made of naive CD4+ T cells from blood. V and J are TRBV25-1 and TRBJ1-2, with TRBD1 matching 11 bases. The CDR3 nucleotides are TGTGCCAGCAGCGGGACAGGGGGAGCCTATGGCTACACCTTC. It translates to CASSGTGGAYGYTF.